These T cell receptor beta chains were read from a single sample in a study of blood T cell repertoires in COVID-19. Generated by immunoSEQ multiplex PCR, the TCRdb table keeps only in-frame clones and is missing some. The sample has roughly 110,000 clones; about four fifths are singletons. The sample was peripheral blood. The receptors were sampled from a human donor in a cohort sampled during active COVID-19. The CDR3 runs from the conserved cysteine through the conserved F or W. The order of the fields is V gene, clone size, J gene, D gene, CDR3 DNA, CDR3 protein. The D gene is left open where the match is weak. Some rows mark clone size as missing; the rest say once, few, many or name a class of expanded clone.

v_call: TRBV4-1
clone_size: .
j_call: TRBJ1-2
d_call: TRBD1
cdr3_nt: TGCGCCAGCAGCCAAGATCTGGACAGGCCTTATGGCTACACCTTC
cdr3_aa: CASSQDLDRPYGYTF

v_call: TRBV3-1/TRBV3-2
clone_size: .
j_call: TRBJ1-2
d_call: TRBD1
cdr3_nt: TGTGCCAGCAGCGCTTGGACAGGGGATATGGGTGGCTACACCTTC
cdr3_aa: CASSAWTGDMGGYTF

v_call: TRBV14
clone_size: once
j_call: TRBJ2-1
d_call: TRBD2
cdr3_nt: TGTGCCAGCAGCCAGATCGGGGGGTCCTACAATGAGCAGTTCTTC
cdr3_aa: CASSQIGGSYNEQFF

v_call: TRBV5-6
clone_size: .
j_call: TRBJ1-2
d_call: TRBD1
cdr3_nt: TGTGCCAGCAGCCCCTTACACAGGGGAGAGAACTATGGCTACACCTTC
cdr3_aa: CASSPLHRGENYGYTF

v_call: TRBV7-6
clone_size: few
j_call: TRBJ2-7
d_call: .
cdr3_nt: TGTGCCAGCAGCCTAAGCTCCTACGAGCAGTACTTC
cdr3_aa: CASSLSSYEQYF

v_call: TRBV7-8
clone_size: .
j_call: TRBJ2-7
d_call: TRBD1
cdr3_nt: TGTGCCAGCAGCTTGGTAACAGGGGTTAACGAGCAGTACTTC
cdr3_aa: CASSLVTGVNEQYF

v_call: TRBV10-3
clone_size: .
j_call: TRBJ2-7
d_call: TRBD2
cdr3_nt: TGTGCCATCAGTGAGGGGTTCGGGACTAGCGCGGACTCGTACGAGCAGTACTTC
cdr3_aa: CAISEGFGTSADSYEQYF

v_call: TRBV30
clone_size: .
j_call: TRBJ1-2
d_call: .
cdr3_nt: TGTGCCTGGAGTGTAAGGCGACACCTTTACACCTTC
cdr3_aa: CAWSVRRHLYTF

v_call: TRBV4-3
clone_size: .
j_call: TRBJ1-2
d_call: .
cdr3_nt: TGCGCCAGCAGCCAAGGCGCCCTAGCGGGAAGCGGCTACACCTTC
cdr3_aa: CASSQGALAGSGYTF

v_call: TRBV28
clone_size: few
j_call: TRBJ2-7
d_call: .
cdr3_nt: TGTGCCAGCAGTCGCACCCTGACAGAATTTGCCGACGAGCAGTACTTC
cdr3_aa: CASSRTLTEFADEQYF

v_call: TRBV11-2
clone_size: few
j_call: TRBJ2-7
d_call: TRBD1
cdr3_nt: TGTGCCAGCAGCCCCGGGACAGGGAACTACGAGCAGTACTTC
cdr3_aa: CASSPGTGNYEQYF

v_call: TRBV20-1
clone_size: .
j_call: TRBJ2-7
d_call: .
cdr3_nt: TGCAGTGCTAGTCAGAAGATGACCTACGAGCAGTACTTC
cdr3_aa: CSASQKMTYEQYF

v_call: TRBV5-8
clone_size: .
j_call: TRBJ1-2
d_call: .
cdr3_nt: TGTGCCAGCACCTGGGGAGGCAGCGTCTATGGCTACACCTTC
cdr3_aa: CASTWGGSVYGYTF

v_call: TRBV5-5
clone_size: .
j_call: TRBJ2-7
d_call: TRBD1
cdr3_nt: TGTGCCAGCAGCTTGGGTCGACAGGGGACCCACGAGCAGTACTTC
cdr3_aa: CASSLGRQGTHEQYF

v_call: TRBV7-8
clone_size: .
j_call: TRBJ1-1
d_call: TRBD1
cdr3_nt: TGTGCCAGCAGCTACTTATCCGGGACAGGTACTGAAGCTTTCTTT
cdr3_aa: CASSYLSGTGTEAFF

v_call: TRBV28
clone_size: .
j_call: TRBJ1-5
d_call: .
cdr3_nt: TGTGCCAGCACCCAGGGGTGGAGCAATCAGCCCCAGCATTTT
cdr3_aa: CASTQGWSNQPQHF

v_call: TRBV19
clone_size: .
j_call: TRBJ2-1
d_call: TRBD2
cdr3_nt: TGTGCCAGTAGTACGGGGACGGGGGGGTACAATGAGCAGTTCTTC
cdr3_aa: CASSTGTGGYNEQFF

v_call: TRBV15
clone_size: .
j_call: TRBJ2-7
d_call: TRBD2
cdr3_nt: TGTGCCACCAGCAGAGATTTTAGCGGGGGGGCCTACGAGCAGTACTTC
cdr3_aa: CATSRDFSGGAYEQYF

v_call: TRBV5-6
clone_size: .
j_call: TRBJ2-1
d_call: TRBD1
cdr3_nt: TGTGCCAGCAGGCCGGGGACAGGAAGCTCCTACAATGAGCAGTTCTTC
cdr3_aa: CASRPGTGSSYNEQFF

v_call: TRBV7-8
clone_size: many
j_call: TRBJ1-2
d_call: TRBD1
cdr3_nt: TGTGCCAGCAGCACGAGCGGACAGGGGGCGTCTGGCTACACCTTC
cdr3_aa: CASSTSGQGASGYTF